The entry below gives a single TCR beta chain sequence along with its context. This record comes from a study of blood T cell repertoires in COVID-19. Germline CDR1 reads SGHRS; CDR2 reads YFSETQ. The V and J ends lost 0 bases and 4 bases respectively, with 10 bases between them. The CDR3 spans 15 residues. In the original analysis: From reference gene primer amplification, estimates of nucleated cell counts were derived. Only in-frame clones appear in the TCRdb table, and some are missing; sequencing was by immunoSEQ multiplex PCR. V and J calls and clone size are as listed in that table; D and trimming were resolved from the DNA. Found here are around 230,000 clones, approximately 82% of them singletons; the top ten hold 15%.

V usage is TRBV5-1 and J usage is TRBJ2-2, with D maybe TRBD1 (5 bases). Input material: PBMCs or T cells enriched from blood (not recorded which). This TCR was sampled from a man aged 35-49 years who had recovered from COVID-19. The CDR3 is CASSLAGHPTGELFF. CDR3 nucleotide sequence: TGCGCCAGCAGCTTGGCCGGACATCCCACCGGGGAGCTGTTTTTT.